The rows below give T cell receptor beta chains drawn from one sample of a study of tumor-infiltrating lymphocytes in oesophageal squamous cell carcinoma. TCRdb itself ran the PCR reads through MiXCR, one entry per CDR3 protein. The sample carries 9,500 to 15,000 distinct CDR3 sequences, about 52% recorded once. Input material: esophageal tumor tissue. These receptors were obtained from a female donor with esophageal squamous cell carcinoma. Both conserved end residues are part of each CDR3. The order of the fields is clone size, V gene, J gene, D gene, CDR3 protein, CDR3 DNA. A D gene is named only where the DNA matches it firmly. Only some rows state a clone size, as once, few, many or a class for expanded clones.

.,TRBV5-6,TRBJ1-1,TRBD1,CASSLSGGENTEAFF,TGTGCCAGCAGCTTGTCAGGGGGCGAGAACACTGAAGCTTTCTTT
.,TRBV11-2,TRBJ2-1,.,CASSSGFHNEQFF,TGTGCCAGCAGCTCCGGGTTCCACAATGAGCAGTTCTTC
.,TRBV24-1,TRBJ2-7,.,CATSDLYITIYEQYF,TGTGCCACCAGTGATTTGTACATAACTATCTACGAGCAGTACTTC
.,TRBV11-2,TRBJ2-3,.,CASSQASDTQYF,TGTGCCAGCAGCCAAGCGTCAGATACGCAGTATTTT
.,TRBV7-8,TRBJ1-6,.,CASSHRTDNSPLHF,TGTGCCAGCAGCCATCGGACAGACAATTCACCCCTCCACTTT
.,TRBV7-8,TRBJ2-2,.,CASSLVRPANTGELFF,TGTGCCAGCAGCTTAGTCAGACCCGCGAACACCGGGGAGCTGTTTTTT
.,TRBV7-2,TRBJ1-1,TRBD1,CASSPGTGLGNTEAFF,TGTGCCAGCAGCCCAGGGACAGGCCTGGGGAACACTGAAGCTTTCTTT
many,TRBV5-1,TRBJ2-5,TRBD1,CATKQGAGETQYF,TGCGCCACCAAACAGGGGGCTGGGGAGACCCAGTACTTC
.,TRBV7-3,TRBJ2-7,TRBD2,CASSKLAGVMDEQYF,TGTGCCAGCAGCAAACTAGCGGGAGTTATGGATGAGCAGTACTTC
many,TRBV11-1,TRBJ1-3,.,CASSLTAGNTIYF,TGTGCCAGCAGCTTGACAGCCGGAAACACCATATATTTT
.,TRBV28,TRBJ2-6,.,CASSSTKPGANVLTF,TGTGCCAGCAGTTCAACAAAGCCTGGGGCCAACGTCCTGACTTTC
many,TRBV23-1,TRBJ2-3,TRBD1,CASGAVLTGDTDTQYF,TGCGCCAGCGGCGCGGTATTAACAGGGGACACAGATACGCAGTATTTT
few,TRBV5-4,TRBJ2-2,TRBD2,CASSLAASGRNTGELFF,TGTGCCAGCAGCTTGGCGGCGAGCGGGAGAAACACCGGGGAGCTGTTTTTT
.,TRBV6-5,TRBJ2-3,TRBD2,CASSSRLAGGGDTQYF,TGTGCCAGCAGTTCCAGACTAGCGGGGGGAGGAGATACGCAGTATTTT
.,TRBV5-1,TRBJ2-7,.,CASSSDLGNYEQYF,TGCGCCAGCAGCTCGGACTTGGGGAACTACGAGCAGTACTTC
.,TRBV11-3,TRBJ2-1,TRBD2,CASSSFGLAGGGDNEQFF,TGTGCCAGCAGCTCCTTTGGACTAGCGGGAGGAGGAGACAATGAGCAGTTCTTC
.,TRBV7-2,TRBJ2-5,.,CASSLVTGRETQYF,TGTGCCAGCAGCTTAGTCACAGGGAGAGAGACCCAGTACTTC
.,TRBV7-4,TRBJ2-1,TRBD2,CASRGTSGKGNSYNEQFF,TGTGCCAGCAGAGGGACTAGCGGGAAGGGGAACTCCTACAATGAGCAGTTCTTC
.,TRBV7-3,TRBJ2-1,.,CASSSTRNEQFF,TGTGCCAGCAGCTCGACACGGAATGAGCAGTTCTTC
few,TRBV7-3,TRBJ1-1,TRBD1,CASSRGQGGTEAFF,TGTGCCAGCAGCCGAGGACAGGGGGGTACTGAAGCTTTCTTT
.,TRBV7-2,TRBJ2-5,.,CASSLVWTETQYF,TGTGCCAGCAGCTTAGTTTGGACGGAGACCCAGTACTTC
.,TRBV27,TRBJ2-7,.,CASSFPTGRDYEQYF,TGTGCCAGCAGTTTTCCTACCGGGAGAGACTACGAGCAGTACTTC
large,TRBV7-9,TRBJ2-1,TRBD1,CASSSGTGVQNEQFF,TGTGCCAGCAGCTCCGGGACAGGGGTCCAGAATGAGCAGTTCTTC
many,TRBV5-5,TRBJ2-5,.,CASSLAMGSQETQYF,TGTGCCAGCAGCTTGGCCATGGGCAGCCAAGAGACCCAGTACTTC